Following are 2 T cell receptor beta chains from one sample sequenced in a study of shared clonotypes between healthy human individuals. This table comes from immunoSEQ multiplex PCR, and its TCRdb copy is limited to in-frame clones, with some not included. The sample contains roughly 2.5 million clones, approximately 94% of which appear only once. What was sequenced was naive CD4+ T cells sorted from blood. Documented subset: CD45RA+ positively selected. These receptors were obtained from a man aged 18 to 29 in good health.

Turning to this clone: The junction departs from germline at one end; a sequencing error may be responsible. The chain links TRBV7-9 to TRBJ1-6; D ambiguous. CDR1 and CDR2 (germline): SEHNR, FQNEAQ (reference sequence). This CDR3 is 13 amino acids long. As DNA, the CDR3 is TGTGCCAACAGCTTAGGCGTTAATTCACCCCTCCACTTT. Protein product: CANSLGVNSPLHF.

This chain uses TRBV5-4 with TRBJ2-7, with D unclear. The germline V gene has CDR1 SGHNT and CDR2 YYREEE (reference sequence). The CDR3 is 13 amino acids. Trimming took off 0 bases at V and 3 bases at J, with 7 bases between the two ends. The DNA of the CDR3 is TGTGCCAGCAGCTTGGATGGGCTCTACGAGCAGTACTTC. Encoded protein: CASSLDGLYEQYF.